One sample yielded the 8 T cell receptor beta chains listed below, sequenced in a study of T-cell memory formation after mild COVID-19 (dated by TCRdb to 2020 to 2022). Receptor amplification or capture employed 5' RACE. TCRdb names Illumina NovaSeq 6000 as the instrument used. The public reads were quality trimmed at Q25 with fastp and then assembled into clones with MiXCR by TCRdb, keeping productive beta chains. Rows matching on CDR3 protein sequence are summarized as one entry with the most common DNA and genes. This sample is represented by a few hundred thousand distinct CDR3 sequences; around 21% of them were singletons. In total, the top ten clones hold under 15% of the sample. Sequenced material: PBMCs or a T cell subset sorted from them (not recorded which). The receptors shown here come from an adult woman who had mild COVID-19 (a few samples of this study predate the infection). The sample titles of this study are shuffled in the database, so cell type and time point are left out; the donor was told from shared clones.

A few counts support this clonotype. The chain combines TRBV20-1 with TRBJ1-2; D unresolved. CDR3 length equals 12 residues. Germline V gene data show CDR1 as DFQATT and CDR2 as SNEGSKA (reference sequence). V was shortened by 1 base and J by 8 bases, with 11 bases between the two germline ends. This chain's CDR3 is CSARGMGGGYTF. The DNA for the CDR3 is TGCAGTGCTAGAGGGATGGGTGGAGGCTACACCTTC.

DNA for the CDR3: TGCGCCAGCAGCTCCGGGACAGGGGGGACCCAGTACTTC. Translated: CASSSGTGGTQYF. The chain is built from TRBV5-1 and TRBJ2-5; 11 bases align to TRBD1. V lost 3 bases, J lost 7 bases, and 2 bases stayed unmatched. From germline, CDR1 is SGHRS and CDR2 YFSETQ. The CDR3 totals 13 residues.

This clonotype was observed a few times. This chain joins TRBV9 and TRBJ2-1, with no clear D. Germline V CDR1 and CDR2: SGDLS, YYNGEE. This CDR3 comprises 17 residues. With 4 bases removed from V and 5 bases from J, the gap between germline ends came to 22 bases. CDR3: CASSPLRDIRPNNEQFF. The CDR3 DNA follows: TGTGCCAGCAGCCCGCTGCGCGACATCCGCCCCAACAATGAGCAGTTCTTC.

This clonotype came up a few times. The rearrangement links TRBV12-5 to TRBJ2-2; 8 bases agree with TRBD2. Per the germline V gene, CDR1 is LGHNT and CDR2 is FRNRAP. Germline trimming cut 5 bases from V and 4 bases from J; bases unmatched to any gene: 3. The CDR3 sequence is 14 residues long. The CDR3 bases are TGTGCTAGTGGTCCGGGAGGGGGCACCGGGGAGCTGTTTTTT. Protein: CASGPGGGTGELFF.

The table lists this clonotype with a few counts. The chain uses TRBV12-3 or TRBV12-4 and TRBJ2-5, with unresolved D. V lost 1 base, J lost 2 bases, and 5 bases lay in between. The CDR3 contains 13 residues. The CDR3 spells CASSLVVQETQYF. CDR3 DNA: TGTGCCAGCAGTTTAGTAGTACAAGAGACCCAGTACTTC.

This clonotype was seen many times. V gene TRBV7-2 combines with J gene TRBJ1-1, with TRBD1 matching 8 bases. The V gene's germline CDR1 is SGHTA and CDR2 FQGNSA. The CDR3 is 16 amino acids. V was clipped by 7 bases and J by 1 base; unmatched bases: 11. The CDR3 DNA reads as TGTGCCAGCACCTCGCAGGGGGCCATAAGGAACACTGAAGCTTTCTTT. Translating it yields CASTSQGAIRNTEAFF.

The gene calls are TRBV5-1 and TRBJ1-2, with D unresolved. The CDR3 runs 15 residues. Germline CDR1 and CDR2: SGHRS and YFSETQ. With 4 bases removed from V and 7 bases from J, the gap between germline ends came to 20 bases. The CDR3 spells CASSPRVQIESGYTF. CDR3 nucleotide sequence: TGCGCCAGCAGCCCCCGGGTCCAGATAGAGAGTGGCTACACCTTC. The full variable domain, in which reference TRBV5-1 and TRBJ1-2 provide the parts outside the CDR3, is KAGVTQTPRYLIKTRGQQVTLSCSPISGHRSVSWYQQTPGQGLQFLFEYFSETQRNKGNFPGRFSGRQFSNSRSEMNVSTLELGDSALYLCASSPRVQIESGYTFGSGTRLTVV.

This clonotype was detected only once. This sequence joins TRBV2 and TRBJ2-2, with 7 bases matching TRBD1. The germline V gene encodes CDR1 SNHLY and CDR2 FYNNEI. V shed 4 bases, J shed 6 bases, and the junction held 5 bases outside the gene matches. The CDR3 covers 14 residues. CDR3 DNA sequence: TGTGCCAGCAGTGGACAGGGCTCGCCCGGGGAGCTGTTTTTT. Translated, it gives CASSGQGSPGELFF.